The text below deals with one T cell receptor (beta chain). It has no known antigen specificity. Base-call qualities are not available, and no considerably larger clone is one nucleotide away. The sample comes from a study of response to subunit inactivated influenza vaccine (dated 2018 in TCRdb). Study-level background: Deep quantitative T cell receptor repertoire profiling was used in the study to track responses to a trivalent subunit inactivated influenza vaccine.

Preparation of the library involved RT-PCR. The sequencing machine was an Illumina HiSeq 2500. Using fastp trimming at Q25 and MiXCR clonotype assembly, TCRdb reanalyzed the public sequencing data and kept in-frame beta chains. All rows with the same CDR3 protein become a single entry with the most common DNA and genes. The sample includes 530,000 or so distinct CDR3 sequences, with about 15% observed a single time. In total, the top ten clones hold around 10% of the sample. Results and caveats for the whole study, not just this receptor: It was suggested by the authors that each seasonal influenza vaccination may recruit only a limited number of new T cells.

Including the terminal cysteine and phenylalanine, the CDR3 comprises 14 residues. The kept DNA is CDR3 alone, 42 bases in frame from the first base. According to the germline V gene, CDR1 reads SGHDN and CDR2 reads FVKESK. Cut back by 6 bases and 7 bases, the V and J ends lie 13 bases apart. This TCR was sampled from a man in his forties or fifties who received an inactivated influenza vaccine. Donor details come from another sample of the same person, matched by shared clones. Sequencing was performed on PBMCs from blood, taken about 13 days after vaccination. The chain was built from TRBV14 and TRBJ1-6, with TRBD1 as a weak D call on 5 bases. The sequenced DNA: TGTGCCAGCAGGCCGGGGGTTCCGAATTCACCCCTCCACTTT. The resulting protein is CASRPGVPNSPLHF.